The table lists the clone carrying this T cell receptor (beta chain) with many counts. Its antigen is currently unknown. Trimming removed 5 bases at V and 1 base at J, with 10 bases between. Germline CDR1 is MNHEY and CDR2 is SVGAGI. There are 14 residues in the CDR3. The making of cDNA relied on 5'RACE with 10-nucleotide random UMIs. Every sequencing run produced over 180 million TCR-beta sequences that came from 15-18 subjects. TCRdb ran MiXCR on the 5' RACE reads and lists one entry per CDR3 protein. The sample records under 60,000 distinct CDR3 sequences, about a tenth being singletons. These data are taken from a study of neurological immune-mediated disorders. Study-wide points: Healthy controls had more TCR clonal expansion than multiple sclerosis, which showed the least, whereas HTLV-1-associated myelopathy showed the most. There were no CDR3 amino acid sequences shared by expanded clones across subjects, a result suggesting private repertoires in all groups.

Sequenced sample: PBMCs. The rearrangement links TRBV6-5 to TRBJ2-3; D remains unclear. The TCR sequence derives from a woman aged 40 to 50 with HTLV-1-associated myelopathy (HAM/TSP). The CDR3 DNA reads TGTGCCAGCAGTGATGGCCTCGGCACAGATACGCAGTATTTT. Amino acids: CASSDGLGTDTQYF.